This TCR beta chain emerged from a study of ipilimumab plus nivolumab after autologous stem cell transplantation. CDR3 length equals 14 residues. Germline values: CDR1 MNHEY, CDR2 SVGAGI. The V gene lost 6 bases and the J gene lost 9 bases, with 15 bases spanning the gap. Patients got ipilimumab 1 mg/kg beginning 14 to 28 days post-transplant. Sequencing was performed with immunoSEQ multiplex PCR; in TCRdb, only in-frame clones are kept and a portion is missing. The sample lists around 45,000 clones; more than 70% were seen once. This sequence joins TRBV6-5 and TRBJ1-6; weak D call: TRBD1 (6 bases). This clonotype originated in a male donor with multiple myeloma. Sequencing was performed on PBMCs, taken in a trial of ipilimumab plus nivolumab as post-transplant consolidation. CDR3: CASSRRTDTSPLHF. In DNA form, the CDR3 reads TGTGCCAGCAGCCGGAGGACAGATACTTCACCCCTCCACTTT.